This TCR beta chain was documented in a study of T cells after yellow fever vaccination. TCR cDNA was made by 5'RACE template switching, adding a universal primer site and UMIs. TCRdb re-called the 5' RACE reads through MiXCR, storing one row per CDR3 protein. The sample records about 300,000 distinct CDR3 sequences, around 10% being singletons. Sequenced material: CD4+ T cells sorted from PBMCs, taken 5 days after the yellow fever booster vaccination. The sequence derives from a man between 18 and 35 years old who received the YFV17D yellow fever vaccine.

The CDR3: CASSLAGYHSPLHF. CDR3 bases: TGTGCCAGCAGCTTGGCGGGGTACCATTCACCCCTCCACTTT. The rearrangement joins TRBV7-9 to TRBJ1-6; D unresolved. The CDR3 totals 14 residues. The V gene lost 3 bases and the J gene lost 8 bases, with 11 bases spanning the gap. Germline values: CDR1 SEHNR, CDR2 FQNEAQ (reference sequence).